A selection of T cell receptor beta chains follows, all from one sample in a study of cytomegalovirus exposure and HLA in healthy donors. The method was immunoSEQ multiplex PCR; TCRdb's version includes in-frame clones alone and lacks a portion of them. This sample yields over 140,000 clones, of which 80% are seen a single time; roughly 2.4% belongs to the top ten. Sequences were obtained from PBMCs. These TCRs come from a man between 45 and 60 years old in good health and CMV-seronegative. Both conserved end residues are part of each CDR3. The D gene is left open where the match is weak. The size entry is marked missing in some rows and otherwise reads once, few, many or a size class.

CDR3aa: CASSSGTAGNTIYF
CDR3nt: TGTGCCAGCAGCTCCGGCACAGCTGGAAACACCATATATTTT
abundance: .
v_gene: TRBV7-8
d_gene: .
j_gene: TRBJ1-3

CDR3aa: CASSGVDVGGQFF
CDR3nt: TGTGCCAGTAGTGGGGTGGACGTAGGGGGGCAGTTCTTC
abundance: .
v_gene: TRBV19
d_gene: .
j_gene: TRBJ2-1

CDR3aa: CASSLVAGGSLNGYTF
CDR3nt: TGTGCCAGCAGCTTGGTAGCAGGGGGCTCCCTAAATGGCTACACCTTC
abundance: few
v_gene: TRBV5-5
d_gene: TRBD1
j_gene: TRBJ1-2

CDR3aa: CASSPGQGAETQYF
CDR3nt: TGCGCCAGCAGCCCCGGACAGGGTGCAGAGACCCAGTACTTC
abundance: .
v_gene: TRBV5-1
d_gene: TRBD1
j_gene: TRBJ2-5

CDR3aa: CASSPTDRGPYGYTF
CDR3nt: TGTGCCAGCAGCCCTACAGACAGGGGGCCCTATGGCTACACCTTC
abundance: .
v_gene: TRBV7-9
d_gene: TRBD1
j_gene: TRBJ1-2

CDR3aa: CASSFSSDTEAFF
CDR3nt: TGTGCCAGCAGCTTTTCGAGCGACACTGAAGCTTTCTTT
abundance: .
v_gene: TRBV7-3
d_gene: .
j_gene: TRBJ1-1

CDR3aa: CASSNRDRTTGELFF
CDR3nt: TGTGCCAGCAGCAACCGGGACAGGACCACCGGGGAGCTGTTTTTT
abundance: .
v_gene: TRBV2
d_gene: TRBD1
j_gene: TRBJ2-2

CDR3aa: CASSQEGQGPREQYF
CDR3nt: TGCGCCAGCAGCCAAGAGGGACAGGGGCCCAGGGAGCAGTACTTC
abundance: .
v_gene: TRBV4-1
d_gene: TRBD1
j_gene: TRBJ2-7

CDR3aa: CASSPPSFRGGSGYTF
CDR3nt: TGTGCCAGTAGTCCGCCCTCCTTCAGGGGAGGGTCTGGCTACACCTTC
abundance: .
v_gene: TRBV19
d_gene: .
j_gene: TRBJ1-2

CDR3aa: CASSPGQGFSSEAFF
CDR3nt: TGTGCCAGCAGCCCGGGACAGGGGTTTAGTTCTGAAGCTTTCTTT
abundance: .
v_gene: TRBV7-9
d_gene: TRBD1
j_gene: TRBJ1-1

CDR3aa: CASSPGQGIAGELFF
CDR3nt: TGTGCCAGCTCACCGGGACAGGGTATCGCCGGGGAGCTGTTTTTT
abundance: .
v_gene: TRBV18
d_gene: TRBD1
j_gene: TRBJ2-2

CDR3aa: CASSPLMGRNTEAFF
CDR3nt: TGTGCCAGCTCACCACTAATGGGCAGAAATACTGAAGCTTTCTTT
abundance: .
v_gene: TRBV18
d_gene: .
j_gene: TRBJ1-1

CDR3aa: CASTGGYEQYF
CDR3nt: TGTGCCAGTACAGGGGGCTACGAGCAGTACTTC
abundance: .
v_gene: TRBV6-1
d_gene: TRBD1
j_gene: TRBJ2-7

CDR3aa: CASSFSGGYGYTF
CDR3nt: TGTGCCAGCAGCTTTTCCGGGGGCTATGGCTACACCTTC
abundance: .
v_gene: TRBV5-5
d_gene: .
j_gene: TRBJ1-2

CDR3aa: CASSIGQGANYEQYF
CDR3nt: TGTGCCAGTAGTATCGGACAGGGGGCAAACTACGAGCAGTACTTC
abundance: .
v_gene: TRBV19
d_gene: TRBD1
j_gene: TRBJ2-7

CDR3aa: CASSATGLAGPRELFF
CDR3nt: TGTGCCAGCAGCGCCACGGGACTAGCGGGGCCCCGGGAGCTGTTTTTT
abundance: .
v_gene: TRBV9
d_gene: TRBD2
j_gene: TRBJ2-2

CDR3aa: CASSGRQGALEKLFF
CDR3nt: TGTGCCAGCAGTGGACGACAGGGGGCTCTTGAAAAACTGTTTTTT
abundance: few
v_gene: TRBV6-1
d_gene: TRBD1
j_gene: TRBJ1-4

CDR3aa: CASSEGLGTDTQYF
CDR3nt: TGTGCCAGCAGCGAGGGGTTGGGCACAGATACGCAGTATTTT
abundance: .
v_gene: TRBV9
d_gene: .
j_gene: TRBJ2-3

CDR3aa: CSVAGLNEQYF
CDR3nt: TGCAGCGTCGCGGGACTCAACGAGCAGTACTTC
abundance: once
v_gene: TRBV29-1
d_gene: .
j_gene: TRBJ2-7

CDR3aa: CASSLVGGNQPQHF
CDR3nt: TGTGCCAGCAGTTTAGTGGGCGGCAATCAGCCCCAGCATTTT
abundance: .
v_gene: TRBV27
d_gene: .
j_gene: TRBJ1-5

CDR3aa: CASSLVASTDTQYF
CDR3nt: TGTGCCAGCAGCTTAGTAGCTAGCACAGATACGCAGTATTTT
abundance: .
v_gene: TRBV11-2
d_gene: .
j_gene: TRBJ2-3

CDR3aa: CASSVAYRGREQFF
CDR3nt: TGTGCCAGCAGCGTAGCGTATCGAGGGCGTGAGCAGTTCTTC
abundance: few
v_gene: TRBV9
d_gene: .
j_gene: TRBJ2-1

CDR3aa: CAWIHWDRNTEAFF
CDR3nt: TGTGCCTGGATTCACTGGGACAGGAACACTGAAGCTTTCTTT
abundance: .
v_gene: TRBV30
d_gene: TRBD1
j_gene: TRBJ1-1

CDR3aa: CASSPGLRDGYTF
CDR3nt: TGTGCCAGCTCACCCGGGTTGCGGGATGGCTACACCTTC
abundance: .
v_gene: TRBV18
d_gene: .
j_gene: TRBJ1-2

CDR3aa: CASSAGTGGNEQFF
CDR3nt: TGCGCCAGCAGCGCCGGGACAGGGGGCAATGAGCAGTTCTTC
abundance: few
v_gene: TRBV5-1
d_gene: TRBD1
j_gene: TRBJ2-1

CDR3aa: CASSQVTGTDTQYF
CDR3nt: TGTGCCAGCAGCCAAGTCACTGGCACAGATACGCAGTATTTT
abundance: .
v_gene: TRBV14
d_gene: .
j_gene: TRBJ2-3

CDR3aa: CASSPRGDGYTF
CDR3nt: TGTGCCAGCTCACCCCGGGGAGACGGCTACACCTTC
abundance: .
v_gene: TRBV18
d_gene: .
j_gene: TRBJ1-2

CDR3aa: CAWSAFGPGAGNTIYF
CDR3nt: .
abundance: few
v_gene: TRBV30
d_gene: .
j_gene: TRBJ1-3

CDR3aa: CASRPTPGTGGKCGYSNQPQHF
CDR3nt: TGTGCCAGCAGGCCAACCCCCGGGACAGGGGGCAAGTGTGGATATAGCAATCAGCCCCAGCATTTT
abundance: .
v_gene: TRBV6-7
d_gene: TRBD1
j_gene: TRBJ1-5